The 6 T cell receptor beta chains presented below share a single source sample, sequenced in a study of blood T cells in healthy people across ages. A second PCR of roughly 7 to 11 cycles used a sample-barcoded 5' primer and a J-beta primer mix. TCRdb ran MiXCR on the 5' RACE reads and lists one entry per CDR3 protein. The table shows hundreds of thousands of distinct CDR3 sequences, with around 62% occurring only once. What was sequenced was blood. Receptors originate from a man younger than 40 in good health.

The CDR3 loop is CSARQGRNEKLFF. The DNA for the CDR3 is TGCAGTGCTAGACAGGGTCGTAATGAAAAACTGTTTTTT. The J gene is TRBJ1-4, the V gene TRBV20-1; D perhaps matches TRBD1 (5 bases). This CDR3 region has 13 residues. V was clipped by 2 bases and J by 4 bases, with 8 bases between them. The germline V gene has CDR1 DFQATT and CDR2 SNEGSKA (reference sequence).

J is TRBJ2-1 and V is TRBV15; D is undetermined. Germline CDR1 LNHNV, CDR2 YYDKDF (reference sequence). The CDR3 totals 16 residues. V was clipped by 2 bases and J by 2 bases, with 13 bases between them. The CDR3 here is CATSRIDLQAYNEQFF. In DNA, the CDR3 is TGTGCCACCAGCAGAATCGACCTTCAGGCCTACAATGAGCAGTTCTTC.

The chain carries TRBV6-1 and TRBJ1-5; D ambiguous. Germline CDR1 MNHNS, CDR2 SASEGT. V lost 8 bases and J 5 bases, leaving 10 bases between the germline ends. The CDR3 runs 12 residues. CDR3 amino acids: CASEGIHQPQHF. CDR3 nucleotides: TGTGCCAGCGAGGGCATCCATCAGCCCCAGCATTTT.

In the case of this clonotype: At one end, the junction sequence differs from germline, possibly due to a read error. This CDR3 is CASSYMTSTPYNEQFF. The CDR3, as DNA: TGTGCCAGTAGTTACATGACTAGCACCCCTTACAATGAGCAGTTCTTC. This chain links TRBV6-6 with TRBJ2-1, with 7 bases that match TRBD2. CDR3 length equals 16 residues. Germline assignment: CDR1 MNHNY and CDR2 SVGAGI (reference sequence).

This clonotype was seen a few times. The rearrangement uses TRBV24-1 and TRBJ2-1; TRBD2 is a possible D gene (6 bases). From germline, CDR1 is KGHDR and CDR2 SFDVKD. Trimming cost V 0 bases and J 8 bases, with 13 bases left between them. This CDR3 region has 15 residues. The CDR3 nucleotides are TGTGCCACCAGTGATTTGACTAGCTTGATCGATGAGCAGTTCTTC. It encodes CATSDLTSLIDEQFF.

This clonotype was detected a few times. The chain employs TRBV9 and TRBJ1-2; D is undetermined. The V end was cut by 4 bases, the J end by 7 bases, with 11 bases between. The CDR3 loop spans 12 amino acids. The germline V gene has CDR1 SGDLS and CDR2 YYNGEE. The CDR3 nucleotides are TGTGCCAGCAGCCCGAGCGGGGTTGGCTACACCTTC. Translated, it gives CASSPSGVGYTF.